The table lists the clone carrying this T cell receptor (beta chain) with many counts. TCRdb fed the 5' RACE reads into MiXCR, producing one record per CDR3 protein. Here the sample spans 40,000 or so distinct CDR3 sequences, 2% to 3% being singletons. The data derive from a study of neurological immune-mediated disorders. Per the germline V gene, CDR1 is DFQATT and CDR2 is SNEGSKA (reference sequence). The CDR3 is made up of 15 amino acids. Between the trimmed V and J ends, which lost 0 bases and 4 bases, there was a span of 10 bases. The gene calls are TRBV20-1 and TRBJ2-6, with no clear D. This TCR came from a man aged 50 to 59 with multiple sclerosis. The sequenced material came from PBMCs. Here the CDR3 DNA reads TGCAGTGCTAGAGATATCGGAGAGGGGGCCAACGTCCTGACTTTC. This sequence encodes CSARDIGEGANVLTF.